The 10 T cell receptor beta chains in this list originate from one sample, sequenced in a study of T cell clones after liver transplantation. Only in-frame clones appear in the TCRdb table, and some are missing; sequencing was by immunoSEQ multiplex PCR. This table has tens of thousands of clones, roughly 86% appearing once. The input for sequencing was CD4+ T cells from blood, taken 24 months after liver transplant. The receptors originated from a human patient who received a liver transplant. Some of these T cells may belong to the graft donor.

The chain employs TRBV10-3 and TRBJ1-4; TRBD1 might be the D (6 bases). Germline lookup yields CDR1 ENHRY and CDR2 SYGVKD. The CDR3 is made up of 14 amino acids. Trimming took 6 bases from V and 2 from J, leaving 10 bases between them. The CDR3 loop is CAIRAQGTNEKLFF. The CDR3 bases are TGTGCCATCAGGGCCCAGGGGACTAATGAAAAACTGTTTTTT.

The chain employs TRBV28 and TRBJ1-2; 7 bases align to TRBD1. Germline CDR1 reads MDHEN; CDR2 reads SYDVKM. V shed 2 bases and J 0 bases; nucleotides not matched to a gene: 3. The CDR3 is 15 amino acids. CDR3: CASSLTGEPNYGYTF. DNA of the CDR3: TGTGCCAGCAGTTTAACAGGGGAGCCTAACTATGGCTACACCTTC.

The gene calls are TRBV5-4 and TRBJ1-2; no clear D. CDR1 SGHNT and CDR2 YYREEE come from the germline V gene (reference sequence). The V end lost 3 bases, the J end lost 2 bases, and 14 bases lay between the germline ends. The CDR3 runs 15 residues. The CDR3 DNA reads TGTGCCAGCAGCTCTGGCGCGCAAAGGAACTATGGCTACACCTTC. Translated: CASSSGAQRNYGYTF.

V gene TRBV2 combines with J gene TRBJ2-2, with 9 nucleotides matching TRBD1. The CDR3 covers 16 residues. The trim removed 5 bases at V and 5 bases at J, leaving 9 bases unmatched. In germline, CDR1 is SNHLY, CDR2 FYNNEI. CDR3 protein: CASSRRDRVSTGELFF. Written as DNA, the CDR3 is TGTGCCAGCAGTCGCCGGGACAGGGTCAGTACCGGGGAGCTGTTTTTT. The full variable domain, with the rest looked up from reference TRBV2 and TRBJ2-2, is EPEVTQTPSHQVTQMGQEVILRCVPISNHLYFYWYRQILGQKVEFLVSFYNNEISEKSEIFDDQFSVERPDGSNFTLKIRSTKLEDSAMYFCASSRRDRVSTGELFFGEGSRLTVL.

The CDR3 coding sequence is TGTGCCAGCTCCCAGGGGGCCTACAATGAGCAGTTCTTC. Its protein product is CASSQGAYNEQFF. This chain links TRBV7-2 with TRBJ2-1, with TRBD1 identical over 7 bases. With 8 bases clipped from V and 2 bases from J, the junction kept 3 bases outside the gene matches. The length of the CDR3 is 13 residues. From germline, CDR1 is SGHTA and CDR2 FQGNSA.

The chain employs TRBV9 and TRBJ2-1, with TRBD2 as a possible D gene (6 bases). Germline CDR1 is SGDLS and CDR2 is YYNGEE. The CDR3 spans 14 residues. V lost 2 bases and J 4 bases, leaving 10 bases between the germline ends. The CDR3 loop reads CASSVGGTYNEQFF. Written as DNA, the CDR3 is TGTGCCAGCAGCGTTGGAGGGACTTACAATGAGCAGTTCTTC.

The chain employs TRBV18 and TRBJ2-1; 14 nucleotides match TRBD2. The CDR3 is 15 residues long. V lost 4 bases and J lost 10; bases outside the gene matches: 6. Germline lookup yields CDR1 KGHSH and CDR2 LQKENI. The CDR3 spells CASSHGTSGRGEQFF. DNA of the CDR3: TGTGCCAGCTCACACGGGACTAGCGGGAGAGGAGAGCAGTTCTTC.

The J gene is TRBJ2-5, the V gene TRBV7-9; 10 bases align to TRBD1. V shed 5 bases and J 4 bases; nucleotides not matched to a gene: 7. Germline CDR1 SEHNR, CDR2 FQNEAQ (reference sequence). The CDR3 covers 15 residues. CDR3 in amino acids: CASSPPGTGVETQYF. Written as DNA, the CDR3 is TGTGCCAGCAGCCCCCCCGGGACAGGGGTAGAGACCCAGTACTTC.

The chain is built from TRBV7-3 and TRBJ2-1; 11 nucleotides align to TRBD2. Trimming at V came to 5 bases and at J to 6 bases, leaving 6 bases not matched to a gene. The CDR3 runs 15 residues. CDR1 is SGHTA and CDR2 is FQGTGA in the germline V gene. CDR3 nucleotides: TGTGCCAGCAGCCAGACTAGCGGGACTCTCAATGAGCAGTTCTTC. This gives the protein CASSQTSGTLNEQFF.

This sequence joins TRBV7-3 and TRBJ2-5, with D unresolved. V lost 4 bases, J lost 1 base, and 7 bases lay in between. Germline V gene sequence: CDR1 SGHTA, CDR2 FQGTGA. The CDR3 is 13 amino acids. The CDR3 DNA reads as TGTGCCAGCAGCTGGTCGGTCCAAGAGACCCAGTACTTC. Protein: CASSWSVQETQYF.